Many counts were recorded for the clone carrying this T cell receptor (beta chain). The antigen remains unidentified. This entry comes from a study of T cells in Graves' hyperthyroidism and ophthalmopathy. The cohort's ophthalmopathy patients, a group with duration under 3 months, had a Clinical Activity Score of at least 3 and a NOSPECS grade of at least 4. Uncontrolled infections, other autoimmune diseases, pregnancy or lactation led to exclusion of patients. Each 10 ml fresh peripheral blood draw supplied the PBMCs. Germline CDR1 and CDR2: MDHEN and SYDVKM. The V end was cut by 3 bases, the J end by 5 bases, with 13 bases between. The CDR3 has 15 amino acids. Amplified TCR beta CDR3 regions came from RNA transcripts. HTBI primers were used for first-round RT-PCR of the TCR CDR3. Each CDR3 protein gets one entry after TCRdb re-called the multiplex PCR reads with MiXCR. The profile shows about half a million distinct CDR3 sequences, about 16% of them singletons.

Whole-study results and caveats: It was a median 6.5 months before onset that the model predicted ophthalmopathy.

The chain uses TRBV28 and TRBJ2-2; a possible D gene is TRBD1 (5 bases). Sequenced sample: blood. The receptor was derived from a woman aged 25 to 39 with Graves' ophthalmopathy. The CDR3 nucleotides are TGTGCCAGCAGTTTTGTGGCAGGGCAAACCGGGGAGCTGTTTTTT. This codes for CASSFVAGQTGELFF.